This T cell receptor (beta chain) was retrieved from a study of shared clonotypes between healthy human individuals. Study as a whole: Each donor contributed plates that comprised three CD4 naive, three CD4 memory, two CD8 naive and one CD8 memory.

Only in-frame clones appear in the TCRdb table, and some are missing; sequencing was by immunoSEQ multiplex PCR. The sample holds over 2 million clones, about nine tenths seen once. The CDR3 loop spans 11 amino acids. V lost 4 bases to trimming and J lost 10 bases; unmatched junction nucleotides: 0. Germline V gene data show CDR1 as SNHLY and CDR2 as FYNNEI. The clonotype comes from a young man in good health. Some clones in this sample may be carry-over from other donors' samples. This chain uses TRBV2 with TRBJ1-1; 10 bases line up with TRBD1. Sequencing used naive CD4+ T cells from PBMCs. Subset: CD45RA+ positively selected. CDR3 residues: CASSGTGGAFF. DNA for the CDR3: TGTGCCAGCAGTGGGACAGGGGGAGCTTTCTTT.